These 13 T cell receptor beta chains were all obtained from the same sample, sequenced in a study of blood T cells in healthy people across ages. The second PCR ran about 6 to 11 cycles with a sample-barcoded 5' primer and J-beta primers. In TCRdb, the 5' RACE reads were re-called with MiXCR into one record per CDR3 protein. The table includes hundreds of thousands of distinct CDR3 sequences, 45% to 50% detected once. The specimen sequenced was blood. The receptors here all came from a woman aged 55-69 years in good health.

This clonotype was counted between two and nine times. This rearrangement joins TRBV20-1 to TRBJ2-7; D is possibly TRBD2 (6 bases). Trimming pared 0 bases from V and 2 bases from J, leaving 20 bases between. Germline loops: CDR1 DFQATT, CDR2 SNEGSKA (reference sequence). The CDR3 is 17 amino acids. The CDR3 sequence is CSARDLLQPSAAYEQYF. The CDR3 DNA reads as TGCAGTGCTAGAGATTTATTACAGCCTAGCGCGGCCTACGAGCAGTACTTC.

This clonotype was seen more than once but under ten times. The rearrangement joins TRBV7-2 to TRBJ2-7; tentatively, D is TRBD2 (5 bases). The CDR3 sequence is 14 residues long. Per germline, CDR1 SGHTA and CDR2 FQGNSA. With 10 bases removed from V and 0 bases from J, the gap between germline ends came to 16 bases. For the CDR3, the DNA is TGTGCCACTAAAAGCGCTGACTACTCCTACGAGCAGTACTTC. It translates to CATKSADYSYEQYF.

This clonotype was counted between two and nine times. The chain links TRBV4-3 to TRBJ2-7; 8 bases map to TRBD1. CDR3 size: 15 residues. CDR1 and CDR2 (germline): LGHNA, YSLEER. After removal of 1 base from V and 4 bases from J, the junction contained 6 bases not matched to a gene. CDR3 sequence (DNA): TGCGCCAGCAGCCAAGGAAACAGGGGGGAATACGAGCAGTACTTC. Translation: CASSQGNRGEYEQYF.

The rearrangement links TRBV28 to TRBJ2-7, with TRBD2 identical over 11 bases. Germline V lookup: CDR1 MDHEN, CDR2 SYDVKM. V dropped 7 bases and J dropped 7; count of bases not matched to a gene: 6. The CDR3 sequence is 13 residues long. For the CDR3, the DNA is TGTGCCAGCAAAAGGCTAGCGGGAGGTGAGCAGTACTTC. Translated: CASKRLAGGEQYF. Full variable domain (missing parts from reference TRBV28 and TRBJ2-7): DVKVTQSSRYLVKRTGEKVFLECVQDMDHENMFWYRQDPGLGLRLIYFSYDVKMKEKGDIPEGYSVSREKKERFSLILESASTNQTSMYLCASKRLAGGEQYFGPGTRLTVT.

The chain carries TRBV2 and TRBJ2-7; TRBD2 aligns across 8 bases. From germline, CDR1 is SNHLY and CDR2 FYNNEI. CDR3 length: 13 residues. Germline trimming cut 8 bases from V and 0 bases from J; bases unmatched to any gene: 3. The CDR3 DNA sequence: TGTGCCAGCCCGGGAGGGACCTCCTACGAGCAGTACTTC. Protein sequence: CASPGGTSYEQYF.

This clonotype was detected only a few times. CDR3 DNA sequence: TGCGCCAGCAGCCCGAATTGGCCCTACAATGAGCAGTTCTTC. It translates to CASSPNWPYNEQFF. The chain joins TRBV5-1 to TRBJ2-1; D not resolved. CDR1 is SGHRS, CDR2 YFSETQ, per germline. V lost 4 bases and J lost 2, with 10 bases in between. CDR3 size: 14 residues.

With respect to this clonotype: A read error may explain this, as a much larger clone is one base away. V is TRBV29-1 and J is TRBJ2-1, with 8 bases identical to TRBD1. The J call may be faulty, since TRBJ2-7 better matches the DNA end. This CDR3 is built from 14 residues. Germline values: CDR1 SQVTM, CDR2 ANQGSEA. The DNA for the CDR3 is TGCAGCGTTGTCAGACAGGGGATAGGCAATGAGCAGTACTTC. As protein: CSVVRQGIGNEQYF.

This clonotype was counted only a few times. This chain uses TRBV7-2 with TRBJ1-2; 7 bases are a match to TRBD1. The V and J ends lost 0 bases and 11 bases, in that order; junction bases with no gene match: 15. The germline CDR1 and CDR2 sequences are SGHTA and FQGNSA. The CDR3 has 16 amino acids. CDR3 amino acids: CASSLAPGGSDGGYTF. The CDR3 DNA reads as TGTGCCAGCAGCTTAGCCCCAGGGGGTTCAGATGGGGGTTACACCTTC.

The chain couples TRBV27 to TRBJ1-5; D may be TRBD1 (5 bases). Per germline, CDR1 MNHEY and CDR2 SMNVEV (reference sequence). The V and J ends lost 6 bases and 2 bases respectively, with 11 bases between them. This CDR3 has 14 residues. CDR3 sequence reads: CASSLQGRNQPQHF. The CDR3 DNA reads as TGTGCCAGCAGCCTTCAGGGCCGCAATCAGCCCCAGCATTTT.

The CDR3 protein is CASSQENVRGLAGTQYF. CDR3 nucleotide sequence: TGTGCCAGCAGCCAAGAAAATGTTCGGGGTCTAGCGGGTACGCAGTATTTT. The V gene is TRBV4-2, the J gene TRBJ2-3, with TRBD2 identical over 8 bases. J was trimmed by 8 bases and V by 0 bases; bases with no gene match: 13. The CDR3 sequence is 17 residues long. Germline V gives CDR1 LGHNA, CDR2 YNFKEQ.

This clonotype was seen a few times. The rearrangement uses TRBV20-1 and TRBJ1-1; a possible D gene is TRBD1 (5 bases). This CDR3 is built from 16 residues. Deletions cut 0 bases from V and 0 bases from J, with 14 bases between. The germline gives CDR1 DFQATT, CDR2 SNEGSKA (reference sequence). The CDR3 sequence is CSARDAGDFMNTEAFF. DNA for the CDR3: TGCAGTGCTAGAGATGCGGGGGATTTCATGAACACTGAAGCTTTCTTT.

V gene TRBV3-1 combines with J gene TRBJ2-4; 7 bases match TRBD2. Germline V gene sequence: CDR1 LGHDT, CDR2 YNNKEL (reference sequence). J gave up 13 bases and V 3 bases, and 24 bases lay outside the gene matches. This CDR3 spans 18 amino acids. The CDR3 DNA follows: TGTGCCAGCAGCCAGGAATTAGCGGGTGACGGATCGAAAAATGTGCAGTACTTC. It is translated as CASSQELAGDGSKNVQYF.

The chain carries TRBV27 and TRBJ2-7; 7 bases agree with TRBD2. The germline gives CDR1 MNHEY, CDR2 SMNVEV (reference sequence). V trimming: 5 bases; J trimming: 5 bases; junction bases outside the gene matches: 9. The CDR3 has 14 amino acids. CDR3 in amino acids: CASSPPGLVNEQYF. CDR3 DNA sequence: TGTGCCAGCAGTCCCCCCGGACTAGTTAACGAGCAGTACTTC.